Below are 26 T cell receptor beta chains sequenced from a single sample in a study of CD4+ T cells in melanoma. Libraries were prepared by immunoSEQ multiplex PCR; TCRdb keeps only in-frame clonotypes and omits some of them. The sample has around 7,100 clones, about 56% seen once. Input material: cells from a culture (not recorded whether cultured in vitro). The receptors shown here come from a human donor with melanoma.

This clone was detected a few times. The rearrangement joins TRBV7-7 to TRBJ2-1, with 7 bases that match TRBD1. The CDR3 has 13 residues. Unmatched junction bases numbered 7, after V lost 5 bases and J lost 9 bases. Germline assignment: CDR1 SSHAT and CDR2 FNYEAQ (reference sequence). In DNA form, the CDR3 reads TGTGCCAGCAGCCGGGACAGTTTCGGTGAGCAGTTCTTC. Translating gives CASSRDSFGEQFF.

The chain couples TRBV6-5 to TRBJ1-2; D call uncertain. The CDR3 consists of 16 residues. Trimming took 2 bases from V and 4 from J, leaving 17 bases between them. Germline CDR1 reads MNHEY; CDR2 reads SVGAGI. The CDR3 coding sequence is TGTGCCAGCAGTTACGATCCGGGGAGCTCTGTCTATGGCTACACCTTC. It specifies CASSYDPGSSVYGYTF.

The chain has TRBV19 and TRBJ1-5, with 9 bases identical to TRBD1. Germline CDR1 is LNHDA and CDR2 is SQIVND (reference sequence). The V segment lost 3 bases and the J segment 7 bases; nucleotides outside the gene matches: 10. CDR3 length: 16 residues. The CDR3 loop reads CASSIYGTGRLQPQHF. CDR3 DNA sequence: TGTGCCAGTAGTATCTACGGGACAGGGCGACTCCAGCCCCAGCATTTT.

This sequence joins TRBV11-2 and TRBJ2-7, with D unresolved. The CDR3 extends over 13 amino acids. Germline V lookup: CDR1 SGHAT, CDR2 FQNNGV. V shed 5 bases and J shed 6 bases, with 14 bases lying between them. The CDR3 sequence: CASSGVGFAEQYF. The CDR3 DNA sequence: TGTGCCAGCAGCGGGGTCGGATTTGCCGAGCAGTACTTC.

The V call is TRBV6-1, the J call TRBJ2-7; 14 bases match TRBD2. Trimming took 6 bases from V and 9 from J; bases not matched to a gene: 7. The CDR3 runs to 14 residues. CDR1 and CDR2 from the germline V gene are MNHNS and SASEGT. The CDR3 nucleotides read TGTGCCAGCAGGGGGACTAGCGGGGGCTGGGGGCAGTACTTC. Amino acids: CASRGTSGGWGQYF.

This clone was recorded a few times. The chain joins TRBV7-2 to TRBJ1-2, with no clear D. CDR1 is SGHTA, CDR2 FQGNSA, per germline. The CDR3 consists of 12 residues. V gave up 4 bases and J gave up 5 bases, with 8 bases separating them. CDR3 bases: TGTGCCAGCAGCTCGGGATCATATGGCTACACCTTC. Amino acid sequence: CASSSGSYGYTF. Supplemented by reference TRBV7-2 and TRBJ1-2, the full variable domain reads GAGVSQSPSNKVTEKGKDVELRCDPISGHTALYWYRQSLGQGLEFLIYFQGNSAPDKSGLPSDRFSAERTGGSVSTLTIQRTQQEDSAVYLCASSSGSYGYTFGSGTRLTVV.

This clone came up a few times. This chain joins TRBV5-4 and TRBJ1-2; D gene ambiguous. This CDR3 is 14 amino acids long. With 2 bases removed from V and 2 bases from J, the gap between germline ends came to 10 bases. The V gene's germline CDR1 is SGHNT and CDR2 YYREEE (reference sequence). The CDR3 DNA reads TGTGCCAGCAGCTTAACCGGGCGCAACTATGGCTACACCTTC. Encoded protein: CASSLTGRNYGYTF.

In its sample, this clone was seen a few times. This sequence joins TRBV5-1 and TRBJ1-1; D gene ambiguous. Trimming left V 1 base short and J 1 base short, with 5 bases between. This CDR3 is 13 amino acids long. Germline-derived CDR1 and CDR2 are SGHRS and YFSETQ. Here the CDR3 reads CASSLQGNTEAFF. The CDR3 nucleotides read TGCGCCAGCAGCTTGCAAGGGAACACTGAAGCTTTCTTT.

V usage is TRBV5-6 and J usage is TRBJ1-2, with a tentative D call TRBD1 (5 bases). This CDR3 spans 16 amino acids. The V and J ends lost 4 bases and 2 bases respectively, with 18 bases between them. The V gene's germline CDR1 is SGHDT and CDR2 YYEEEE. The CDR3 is CASSPRRQLANYGYTF. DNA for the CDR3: TGTGCCAGCAGCCCGCGGAGACAGCTGGCCAACTATGGCTACACCTTC.

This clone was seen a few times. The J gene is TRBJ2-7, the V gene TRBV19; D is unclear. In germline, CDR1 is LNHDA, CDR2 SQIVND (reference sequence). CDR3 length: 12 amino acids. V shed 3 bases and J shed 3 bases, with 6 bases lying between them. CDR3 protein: CASSMSYYEQYF. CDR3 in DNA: TGTGCCAGTAGTATGTCGTACTACGAGCAGTACTTC.

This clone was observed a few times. CDR3 coding DNA: TGTGCCAGCAGCTTAGTTATGGGGCAGCCGAACACTGAAGCTTTCTTT. Its protein is CASSLVMGQPNTEAFF. The chain has TRBV11-2 and TRBJ1-1; D perhaps matches TRBD1 (5 bases). Trimming pared 1 base from V and 1 base from J, leaving 13 bases between. This CDR3 is built from 16 residues. Germline lookup yields CDR1 SGHAT and CDR2 FQNNGV.

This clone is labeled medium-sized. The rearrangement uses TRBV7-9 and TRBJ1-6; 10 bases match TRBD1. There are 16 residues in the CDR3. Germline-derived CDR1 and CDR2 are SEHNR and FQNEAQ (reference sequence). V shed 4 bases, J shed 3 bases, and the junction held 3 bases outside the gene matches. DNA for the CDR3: TGTGCCAGCAGCTCGGGACAGGGGTTCTATAATTCACCCCTCCACTTT. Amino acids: CASSSGQGFYNSPLHF.

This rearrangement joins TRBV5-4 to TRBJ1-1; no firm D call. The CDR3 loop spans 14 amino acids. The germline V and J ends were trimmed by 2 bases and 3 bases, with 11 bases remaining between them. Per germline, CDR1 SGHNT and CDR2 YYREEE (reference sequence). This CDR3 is CASSFGAEDTEAFF. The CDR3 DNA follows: TGTGCCAGCAGCTTCGGAGCCGAGGACACTGAAGCTTTCTTT.

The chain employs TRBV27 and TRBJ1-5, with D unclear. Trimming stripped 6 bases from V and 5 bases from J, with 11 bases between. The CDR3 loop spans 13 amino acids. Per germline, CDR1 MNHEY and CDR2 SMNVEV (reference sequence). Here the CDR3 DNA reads TGTGCCAGCAGGCCCACTAGTTATCAGCCCCAGCATTTT. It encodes CASRPTSYQPQHF.

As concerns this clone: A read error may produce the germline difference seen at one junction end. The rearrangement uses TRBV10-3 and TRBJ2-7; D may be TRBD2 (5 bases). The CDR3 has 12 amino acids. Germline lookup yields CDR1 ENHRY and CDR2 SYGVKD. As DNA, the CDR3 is TGTGCCCTCAGCTCCGGGACCTACGAGCAGTACTTC. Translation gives CALSSGTYEQYF.

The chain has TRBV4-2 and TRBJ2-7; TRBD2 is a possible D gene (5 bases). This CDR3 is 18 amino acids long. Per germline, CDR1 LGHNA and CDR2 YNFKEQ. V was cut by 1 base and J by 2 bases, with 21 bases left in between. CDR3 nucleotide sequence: TGTGCCAGCAGCCAAGCTAAAAGTGGACTTTCGAAGGCCTACGAGCAGTACTTC. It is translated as CASSQAKSGLSKAYEQYF.

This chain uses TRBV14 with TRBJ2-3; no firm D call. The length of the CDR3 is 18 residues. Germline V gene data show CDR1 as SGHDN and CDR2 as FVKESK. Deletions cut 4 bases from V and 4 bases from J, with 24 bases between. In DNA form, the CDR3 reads TGTGCCAGCAGCCCCTCAGTTGGTGTCTCTATAACGTCAGATACGCAGTATTTT. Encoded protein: CASSPSVGVSITSDTQYF.

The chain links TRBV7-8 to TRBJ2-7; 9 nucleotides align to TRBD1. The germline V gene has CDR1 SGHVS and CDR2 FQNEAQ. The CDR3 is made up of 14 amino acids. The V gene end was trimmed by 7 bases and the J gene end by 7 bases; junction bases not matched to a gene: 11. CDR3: CASTTGQGTAEQYF. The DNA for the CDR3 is TGTGCCAGCACGACCGGACAGGGGACAGCTGAGCAGTACTTC.

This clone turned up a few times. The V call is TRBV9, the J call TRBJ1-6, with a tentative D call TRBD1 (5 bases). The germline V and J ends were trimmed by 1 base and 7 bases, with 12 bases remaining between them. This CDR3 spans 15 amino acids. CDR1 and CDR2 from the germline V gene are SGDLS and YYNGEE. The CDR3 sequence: CASSVSTGANSPLHF. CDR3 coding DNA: TGTGCCAGCAGCGTATCAACAGGCGCGAATTCACCCCTCCACTTT.

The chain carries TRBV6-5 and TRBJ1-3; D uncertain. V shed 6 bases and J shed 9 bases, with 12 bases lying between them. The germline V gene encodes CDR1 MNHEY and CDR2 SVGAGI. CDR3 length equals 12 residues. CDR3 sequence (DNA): TGTGCCAGCAGGGCCTCGGTTGGCACCATATATTTT. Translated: CASRASVGTIYF.

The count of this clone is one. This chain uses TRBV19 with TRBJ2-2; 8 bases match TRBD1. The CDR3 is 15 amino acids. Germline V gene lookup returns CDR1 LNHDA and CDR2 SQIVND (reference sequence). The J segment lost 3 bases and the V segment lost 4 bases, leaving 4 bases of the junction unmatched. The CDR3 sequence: CASSTRTGHTGELFF. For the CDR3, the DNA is TGTGCCAGTAGTACCCGGACAGGGCACACCGGGGAGCTGTTTTTT. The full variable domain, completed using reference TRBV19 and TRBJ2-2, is DGGITQSPKYLFRKEGQNVTLSCEQNLNHDAMYWYRQDPGQGLRLIYYSQIVNDFQKGDIAEGYSVSREKKESFPLTVTSAQKNPTAFYLCASSTRTGHTGELFFGEGSRLTVL.

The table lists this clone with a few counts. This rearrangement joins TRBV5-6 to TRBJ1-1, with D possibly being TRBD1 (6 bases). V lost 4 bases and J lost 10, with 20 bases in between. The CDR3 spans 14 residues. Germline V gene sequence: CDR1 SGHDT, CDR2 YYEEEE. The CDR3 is CASSQGLTYGRAFF. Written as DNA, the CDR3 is TGTGCCAGCAGCCAGGGGCTCACTTACGGAAGAGCTTTCTTT. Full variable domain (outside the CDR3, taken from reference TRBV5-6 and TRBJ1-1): DAGVTQSPTHLIKTRGQQVTLRCSPKSGHDTVSWYQQALGQGPQFIFQYYEEEERQRGNFPDRFSGHQFPNYSSELNVNALLLGDSALYLCASSQGLTYGRAFFGQGTRLTVV.

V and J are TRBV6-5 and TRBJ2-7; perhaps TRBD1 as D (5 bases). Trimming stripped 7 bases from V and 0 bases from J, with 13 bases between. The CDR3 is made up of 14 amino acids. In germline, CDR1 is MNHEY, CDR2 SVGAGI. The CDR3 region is CASTAGPFSYEQYF. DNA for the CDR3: TGTGCCAGCACCGCAGGGCCTTTCTCCTACGAGCAGTACTTC.

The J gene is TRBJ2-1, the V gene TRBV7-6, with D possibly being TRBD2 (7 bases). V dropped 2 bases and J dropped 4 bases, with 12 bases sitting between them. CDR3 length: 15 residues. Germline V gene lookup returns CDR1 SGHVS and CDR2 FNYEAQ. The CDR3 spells CASSLTGGQYNEQFF. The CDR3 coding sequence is TGTGCCAGCAGCTTAACCGGGGGGCAGTACAATGAGCAGTTCTTC.

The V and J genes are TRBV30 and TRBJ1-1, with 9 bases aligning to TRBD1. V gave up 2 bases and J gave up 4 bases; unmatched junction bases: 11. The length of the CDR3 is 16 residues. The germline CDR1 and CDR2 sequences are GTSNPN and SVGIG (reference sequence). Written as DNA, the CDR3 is TGTGCCTGGAGTCCCGGACAGGGGCCGGGAGTCACTGAAGCTTTCTTT. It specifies CAWSPGQGPGVTEAFF.

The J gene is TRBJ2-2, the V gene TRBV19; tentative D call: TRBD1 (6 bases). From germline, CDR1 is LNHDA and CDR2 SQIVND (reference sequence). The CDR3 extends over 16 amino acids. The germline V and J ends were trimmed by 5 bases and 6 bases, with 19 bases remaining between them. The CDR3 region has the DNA TGTGCCAGTAGTTCAGGGGCAACCCTTCGCCCCGGGGAGCTGTTTTTT. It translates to CASSSGATLRPGELFF.